Listed here are 8 T cell receptor beta chains from one sample, sequenced in a study of T cells in Graves' hyperthyroidism and ophthalmopathy. RNA transcripts served as the template for amplifying TCR beta CDR3 regions. First-round RT-PCR with HTBI primers amplified the TCR CDR3 region. TCRdb independently ran MiXCR on the multiplex PCR reads; one entry per CDR3 protein. This table has some 350,000 distinct CDR3 sequences, roughly 15% appearing once. The material sequenced was blood. The receptors were sampled from a woman in her sixties or seventies with Graves' ophthalmopathy.

This clonotype was detected ten times or more. The chain combines TRBV28 with TRBJ1-5; 8 nucleotides agree with TRBD1. The CDR3 consists of 14 residues. CDR1 MDHEN and CDR2 SYDVKM come from the germline V gene. V was pared by 8 bases and J by 6 bases, with 9 bases of the junction left unmatched. CDR3 loop: CASRRTGSSQPQHF. CDR3 DNA: TGTGCCAGCCGCAGGACAGGGAGTAGTCAGCCCCAGCATTTT.

Details on this clonotype: A much larger clone lies a single base off, so this may be a read error. The rearrangement links TRBV14 to TRBJ2-2; D not resolved. The germline gives CDR1 SGHDN, CDR2 FVKESK. The V end lost 2 bases, the J end lost 5 bases, and 3 bases lay between the germline ends. This CDR3 spans 12 amino acids. The CDR3, as DNA: TGTGCCAGCAGCCAAAGTACCGGGGAGCTGTTTTTT. Its protein is CASSQSTGELFF.

Remarks on this clonotype: At one boundary the junction diverges from the germline segment, which might be a read error. The rearrangement uses TRBV12-3 or TRBV12-4 and TRBJ1-1, with D perhaps matching TRBD1 (6 bases). The CDR3 spans 15 residues. CDR3 protein: CASSLGGQLNTEAFF. In DNA form, the CDR3 reads TGTGCCAGCAGCTTAGGAGGACAGTTGAACACTGAAGCTTTCTTT.

The V call is TRBV6-6, the J call TRBJ2-5, with D perhaps given as TRBD1 or TRBD2 (5 bases each). This CDR3 has 15 residues. V lost 0 bases and J lost 1, with 9 bases in between. Germline V gives CDR1 MNHNY, CDR2 SVGAGI (reference sequence). CDR3 protein: CASSYSGAIQETQYF. The CDR3 DNA is TGTGCCAGCAGTTACTCCGGGGCAATCCAAGAGACCCAGTACTTC.

This clonotype came up many times. V gene TRBV10-2 combines with J gene TRBJ2-7; 14 bases match TRBD2. CDR3 size: 13 residues. Germline V CDR1 and CDR2: WSHSY, SAAADI. V lost 10 bases, J lost 4 bases, and 3 bases stayed unmatched. The CDR3 coding sequence is TGCGCCACAAGACTAGCGGGAGGGTACGAGCAGTACTTC. This gives the protein CATRLAGGYEQYF.

This sequence joins TRBV5-1 and TRBJ2-3, with TRBD2 identical over 13 bases. This CDR3 has 16 residues. Germline V gives CDR1 SGHRS, CDR2 YFSETQ. Trimming at V came to 1 base and at J to 7 bases, leaving 6 bases not matched to a gene. The CDR3 nucleotides are TGCGCCAGCAGCTTGCCACTAGCGGGAGGGGCCAATACGCAGTATTTT. Amino acids: CASSLPLAGGANTQYF.

This clonotype was observed many times. The J gene is TRBJ2-7, the V gene TRBV2; the match to TRBD1 covers 7 bases. CDR3 length: 15 residues. The V segment lost 3 bases and the J segment 5 bases; nucleotides outside the gene matches: 10. Germline CDR1 reads SNHLY; CDR2 reads FYNNEI. CDR3 protein: CASSDRMTGKDEQYF. The CDR3 nucleotides are TGTGCCAGCAGTGATCGCATGACAGGGAAGGACGAGCAGTACTTC.

This clonotype was recorded a few times. The chain recombines TRBV24-1 with TRBJ2-7; D might be TRBD2 (5 bases). There are 14 residues in the CDR3. Germline CDR1 reads KGHDR; CDR2 reads SFDVKD. V lost 4 bases and J lost 1, with 10 bases in between. This CDR3 reads CATSEGGESYEQYF. DNA of the CDR3: TGTGCCACCAGTGAAGGAGGAGAATCCTACGAGCAGTACTTC.